This TCR beta chain was sequenced for a study of blood T cell repertoires in COVID-19 (dated by TCRdb to 2020 to 2022). Study-level background: Recovered participants in ImmuneRACE Cohort 3 were defined by two consecutive negative NP/OP PCR tests, clearance by a healthcare professional, or resolution of symptoms. Deeply sampled blood TCRbeta repertoires from subjects exposed to, actively infected with, or recovered from COVID-19 were included in the dataset. The sample metadata nearly always contained a de-identified subject ID, COVID-19 status, age in years and sex. The collaborator samples originated in the United States, Italy and Spain and spanned the acute and convalescent phases of COVID-19. The prospective study material was composed of cDNA or gDNA derived from T cells, B-cell-depleted T cells, or PBMCs. Where HLA class I and class II types were available, the types were taken from metadata supplied by the sample provider, not from assay-based typing. The samples were drawn from the first 160 participants of the ongoing ImmuneRACE study and from under 1,500 subjects provided by 6 global collaborators. A freely available public database, intended as a resource for researchers studying the immune response to SARS-CoV-2, is where the repertoires were released. Overall study results and their limits: How much clinical and demographic metadata was included differed by source and by participant, and the metadata was provided uncurated.

TCRbeta CDR3 regions were amplified from genomic DNA by means of the immunoSEQ Assay, a bias-controlled multiplex PCR. The paper's data handling went like this. The number of nucleated cells in each sample was estimated from the amplification of reference gene primers within the assay. To quantify the absolute abundance of each unique TCRbeta CDR3 rearrangement, sequence reads were collapsed and filtered. For each sample, productive Simpson clonality was calculated as the square root of Simpson's diversity index across productive rearrangements. TCRdb holds this immuneACCESS table with in-frame rearrangements only. Some clones are missing; in checked studies, unresolved V genes explain under half, and the rest has no known cause. V and J calls and clone size follow that table, whereas D and trimming were derived from the DNA. This sample gives 400,000 or so clones in total; 87% of them show up just once. The ten largest clones add up to 1.5% to 2.5% of the sample.

A word on this clone: It has no known antigen specificity. Base quality data are lacking; no much larger clone is found one base away.

Participants in the prospective study were enrolled through a virtual design, were aged roughly 18 to 100 years, and lived in 24 United States geographic areas. In the prospective study, participants were assigned to cohorts based on the clinical history participants reported in a screening survey and a study questionnaire. Mobile phlebotomists in the prospective study collected whole blood, serum and a nasopharyngeal or oropharyngeal swab from every participant. Participants in the prospective study had the option to provide additional blood draws and questionnaires over a 2-month period. Before DNA extraction, blood samples from the prospective study were shipped at room temperature or frozen. V is pared back by 3 bases and J by 2 bases, with 6 bases lying between the germline termini. Taken from cysteine to phenylalanine, the CDR3 has 13 residues. The sequence is cut down to CDR3 DNA, 39 bases in frame from base 1. From a lookup of the germline V gene, CDR1 and CDR2 are ENHRY and SYGVKD.

This receptor was taken from a man aged 40-49 years in a cohort exposed to, infected with or recovered from COVID-19 (not recorded which). The chain employs TRBV10-3 and TRBJ2-3; the D gene remains uncertain. The sequenced material came from PBMCs or T cells enriched from blood (not recorded which). Here is the DNA: TGTGCCATCAGTGACGGAGACACAGATACGCAGTATTTT. This translates into CAISDGDTDTQYF.